The clone carrying this T cell receptor (beta chain) was detected once. Its antigen remains unidentified. In the PCR, 60 Vbeta and 13 Jbeta primers were used. Profiling relied on immunoSEQ multiplex PCR, and the TCRdb table lists in-frame clones only, not all of them. The data show around 190,000 clones, with roughly 90% seen just once and approximately 0.31% held by the top ten. This entry comes from a study of cytomegalovirus exposure and HLA in healthy donors. At the level of the study: HLA-typed donors were the source of 90 million or so unique TCRs, which an early data release held. Findings and caveats of the study: Another analysis was done later, and it associated 16,951 TCR beta sequences with HLA alleles at 0.05 false discovery rate. Sequencing likely generated an artifact that appeared as a cluster of highly shared sequence variants.

Unrecorded immune exposure was likely among donors, who were nominally healthy when sampled. The CDR3 spans 14 residues. Germline V gene sequence: CDR1 SEHNR, CDR2 FQNEAQ (reference sequence). The V segment lost 5 bases and the J segment 5 bases; nucleotides outside the gene matches: 6. The specimen was PBMCs. The V gene is TRBV7-9, the J gene TRBJ2-5; 9 bases fit TRBD1. The clonotype comes from a woman aged 25 to 45 in good health and CMV-seronegative. CDR3 loop: CASSPTGGAETQYF. The CDR3 DNA follows: TGTGCCAGCAGCCCCACAGGGGGCGCGGAGACCCAGTACTTC.